The 2 T cell receptor beta chains presented below share a single source sample, sequenced in a study of blood T cell repertoires in COVID-19. Generated by immunoSEQ multiplex PCR, the TCRdb table keeps only in-frame clones and is missing some. The sample includes more than 100,000 clones, approximately 70% of them seen just once. Sequenced: peripheral blood. The receptors here all came from a human donor with acute or convalescent COVID-19. The donor label of this sample is uncertain.

V and J are TRBV4-2 and TRBJ1-3; perhaps TRBD1 as D (5 bases). Germline CDR1 reads LGHNA; CDR2 reads YNFKEQ. The CDR3 length is 17 residues. V lost 1 base to trimming and J lost 2 bases, with 15 bases between them. The CDR3: CASSQVSGGGTGNTIYF. CDR3 sequence (DNA): TGTGCCAGCAGCCAAGTATCCGGGGGGGGAACTGGAAACACCATATATTTT.

This clone was recorded a few times. This rearrangement joins TRBV4-1 to TRBJ1-1; 7 positions agree with TRBD1. Trimming cost V 4 bases and J 8 bases; bases outside gene matches: 7. This CDR3 comprises 13 residues. The germline gives CDR1 MGHRA, CDR2 YSYEKL. The CDR3 protein is CASSRRTGVEAFF. The CDR3 region has the DNA TGCGCCAGCAGCCGTCGAACAGGGGTCGAAGCTTTCTTT.